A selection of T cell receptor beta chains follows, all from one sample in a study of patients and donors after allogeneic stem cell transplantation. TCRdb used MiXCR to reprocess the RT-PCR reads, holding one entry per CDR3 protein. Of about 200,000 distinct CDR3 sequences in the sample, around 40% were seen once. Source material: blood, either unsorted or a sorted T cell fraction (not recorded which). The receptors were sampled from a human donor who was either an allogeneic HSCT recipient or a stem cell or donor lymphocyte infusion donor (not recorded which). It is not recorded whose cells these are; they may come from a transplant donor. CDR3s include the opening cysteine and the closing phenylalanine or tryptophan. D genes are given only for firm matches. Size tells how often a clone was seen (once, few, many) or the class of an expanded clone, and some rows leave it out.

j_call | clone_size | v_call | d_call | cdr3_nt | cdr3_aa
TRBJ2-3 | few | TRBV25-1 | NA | TGTGCCAGCAGTGAAAGTCGGGTAGCATCCACAGATACGCAGTATTTT | CASSESRVASTDTQYF
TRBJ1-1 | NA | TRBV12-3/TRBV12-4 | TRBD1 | TGTGCCAGCAGTTCCGGGACAGGGTACGGCACTGAAGCTTTCTTT | CASSSGTGYGTEAFF
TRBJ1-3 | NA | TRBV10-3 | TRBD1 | TGTGCCATCACTGGGACAGGGCGAGGGAACACCATATATTTT | CAITGTGRGNTIYF
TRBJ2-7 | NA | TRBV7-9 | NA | TGTGCCAGCAGCTTAGAGAGCAGGGACGAGCAGTACTTC | CASSLESRDEQYF
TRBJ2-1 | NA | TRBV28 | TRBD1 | TGTGCCAGCAGTGAGACAGGGATTTCCTACAATGAGCAGTTCTTC | CASSETGISYNEQFF
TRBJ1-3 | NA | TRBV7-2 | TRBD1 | TGTGCCAGCAGCTTAACGCGGGACAGCTCTACCCTGAGCTCTGGAAACACCGTATATTTT | CASSLTRDSSTLSSGNTVYF
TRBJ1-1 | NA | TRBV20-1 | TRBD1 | TGCAGTGCTAGTGACAGGGTGACTGAAGCTTTCTTT | CSASDRVTEAFF
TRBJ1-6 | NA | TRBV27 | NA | TGTGCCAGCAGCCCAGTCGCTACTCAGGGGTTAGGTAATTCACCCCTCCACTTT | CASSPVATQGLGNSPLHF
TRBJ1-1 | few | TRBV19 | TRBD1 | TGTGCCAGTAGTTTAACGGGACAGCTGAACACTGAAGCTTTCTTT | CASSLTGQLNTEAFF
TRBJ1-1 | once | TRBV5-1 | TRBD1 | TGCGCCAGCAGCTTGAATCTTGACAGGGGCACTGAAGCTTTCTTT | CASSLNLDRGTEAFF
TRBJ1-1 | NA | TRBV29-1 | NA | TGCAGCGTTGTTAAGGGTCGGGAAACTGAAGCTTTCTTT | CSVVKGRETEAFF
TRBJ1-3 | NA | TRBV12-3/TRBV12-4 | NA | TGTGCCAGCAGTTTAGCGGTATTGGGAATTGGCTTCTCTGGAAACACCATATATTTT | CASSLAVLGIGFSGNTIYF
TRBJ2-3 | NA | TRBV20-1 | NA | TGCAGTGCTGGAATTACATCGGGTACGCAGTATTTT | CSAGITSGTQYF
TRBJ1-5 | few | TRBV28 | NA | TGTGCCAGCAGTTACCCTGGAGGCAATCAGCCCCAGCATTTT | CASSYPGGNQPQHF
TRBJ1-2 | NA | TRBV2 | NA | TGTGCCAGCCGAGAACGCCCGGCCTATGGCTACACCTTC | CASRERPAYGYTF
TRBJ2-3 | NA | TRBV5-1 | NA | TGCGCCAGCAGCTTGAAGAGACCTCGGCCTAACCAGTATTTT | CASSLKRPRPNQYF
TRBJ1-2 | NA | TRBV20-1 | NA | TGCAGTGCTATCCAGAACTATGGCTACACCTTC | CSAIQNYGYTF
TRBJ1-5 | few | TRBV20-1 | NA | TGCAGTGCAGCTGGGCGGGATCAGCCCCAGCATTTT | CSAAGRDQPQHF
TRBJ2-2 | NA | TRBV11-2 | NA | TGTGCCAGCAGTTCAGAGACCGGGGAGCTGTTTTTT | CASSSETGELFF
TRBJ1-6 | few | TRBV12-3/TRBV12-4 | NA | TGTGCCAGCAGTTTTCAGGGGAGTAATTCACCCCTCCACTTT | CASSFQGSNSPLHF
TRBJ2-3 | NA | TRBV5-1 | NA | TGCGCCAGCAGCTTACCCCTGGAACGGGTCACAGATACGCAGTATTTT | CASSLPLERVTDTQYF
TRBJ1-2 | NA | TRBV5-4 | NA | TGTGCCAGCAATTTGGGGGCCCCCGGACACTATGGCTACACCTTC | CASNLGAPGHYGYTF
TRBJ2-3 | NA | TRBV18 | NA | TGTGCCAGCTCAGGCGGAGACGCCCGTACGCAGTATTTT | CASSGGDARTQYF
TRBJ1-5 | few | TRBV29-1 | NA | TGCAGCGTTGGGACAGTCAATCAGCCCCAGCATTTT | CSVGTVNQPQHF
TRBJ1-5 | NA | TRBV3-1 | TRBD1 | TGTGCCAGCAGCCGGACCGGACAGGGGGGACAGCCCCAGCATTTT | CASSRTGQGGQPQHF
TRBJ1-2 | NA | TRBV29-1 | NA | TGCAGCGTTGAAGATAGGTGGACAGCTTATGGCTACACCTTC | CSVEDRWTAYGYTF
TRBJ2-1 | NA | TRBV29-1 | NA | TGCAGCGTCGGGTCCTACAATGAGCAGTTCTTC | CSVGSYNEQFF
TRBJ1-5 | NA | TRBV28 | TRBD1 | TGTGCCAGCCGTCTACGGACAGGGGGCGGCTTCACGCAGCCCCAGCATTTT | CASRLRTGGGFTQPQHF
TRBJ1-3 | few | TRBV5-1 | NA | TGCGCCAGCAGCTTGGAACGGGGGCGTTCTGGAAACACCATATATTTT | CASSLERGRSGNTIYF
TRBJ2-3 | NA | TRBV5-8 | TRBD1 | TGTGCCAGCAGCTTCGGACAGGGGTCAGATACGCAGTATTTT | CASSFGQGSDTQYF
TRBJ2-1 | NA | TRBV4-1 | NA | TGCGCCAGCAGCGCACCTAGCTTCAGTGAGCAGTTCTTC | CASSAPSFSEQFF
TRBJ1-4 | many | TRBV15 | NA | TGTGCCACCAGCAGAGCACTTAATGAAAAACTGTTTTTT | CATSRALNEKLFF
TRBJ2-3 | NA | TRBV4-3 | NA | TGCGCCAGCAGCCTCGGGTTGCGGGATACGCAGTATTTT | CASSLGLRDTQYF
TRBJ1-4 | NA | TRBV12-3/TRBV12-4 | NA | TGTGCCAGCAGGGGAACTGGGGGTGAAAAACTGTTTTTT | CASRGTGGEKLFF
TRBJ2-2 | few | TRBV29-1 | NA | TGCAGCGCACAGCCCGGGACTCACCCGGGCACCGGGGAGCTGTTTTTT | CSAQPGTHPGTGELFF
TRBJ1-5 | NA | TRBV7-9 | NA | TGTGCCAGCAGCACTGACGGCTACCCTAGCAATCAGCCCCAGCATTTT | CASSTDGYPSNQPQHF
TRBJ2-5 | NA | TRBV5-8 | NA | TGTGCCAGCAGCCCAGGGAGGGGGGGCTTGACTCCTCAAGAGACCCAGTACTTC | CASSPGRGGLTPQETQYF
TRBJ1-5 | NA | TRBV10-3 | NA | TGTGCCATCAGTGAGAGAGCCCCCCTTCAGCCCCAGCATTTT | CAISERAPLQPQHF
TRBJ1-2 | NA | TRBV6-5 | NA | TGTGCCAGCAGTTACTCGAATTACTATGGCTACACCTTC | CASSYSNYYGYTF
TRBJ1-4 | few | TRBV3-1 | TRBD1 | TGTGCCAGCAGCCAAGCCTGGACAGGTGGGAATGAAAAACTGTTTTTT | CASSQAWTGGNEKLFF
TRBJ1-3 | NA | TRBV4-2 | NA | TGTGCCAGCAGCCAAGATGATGGAGGGTCCCTCTCTGGAAACACCATATATTTT | CASSQDDGGSLSGNTIYF
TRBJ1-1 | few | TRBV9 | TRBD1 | TGTGCCAGCAGCCCACATTTAGGGGGCGAGAACACTGAAGCTTTCTTT | CASSPHLGGENTEAFF
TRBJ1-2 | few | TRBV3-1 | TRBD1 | TGTGCCAGCAGCCAAGGGGACAGGGTTTCTCGCGATGGCTACACCTTC | CASSQGDRVSRDGYTF
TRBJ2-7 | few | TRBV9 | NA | TGTGCCAGCAGCGTACAGGGTGGCGAGCAGTACTTC | CASSVQGGEQYF
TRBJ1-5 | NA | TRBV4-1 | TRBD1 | TGCGCCAGCAGCCAAGTAAGAACAGGGGAGGAACCCCAGCATTTT | CASSQVRTGEEPQHF
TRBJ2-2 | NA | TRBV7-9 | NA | TGTGCCAGCAGCTTAATACTGACCGGGGAGCTGTTTTTT | CASSLILTGELFF
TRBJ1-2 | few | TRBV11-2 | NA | TGTGCCAGCAGCTTAAGGCAGGCGACTAACTATGGCTACACCTTC | CASSLRQATNYGYTF
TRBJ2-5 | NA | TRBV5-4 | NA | TGTGCCAGCAGCGAGGTGGGACCACAAGAGACCCAGTACTTC | CASSEVGPQETQYF
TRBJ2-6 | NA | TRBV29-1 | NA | TGCAGCGTTGAAGGGCCCTCTGGGGCCAACGTCCTGACTTTC | CSVEGPSGANVLTF
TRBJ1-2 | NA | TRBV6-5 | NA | TGTGCCAGCAGCCGCAGGAACCCCCTCTATGGCTACACCTTC | CASSRRNPLYGYTF
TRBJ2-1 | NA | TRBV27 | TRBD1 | TGTGCCAGCAGTTTTGGGGGACAGGGGGCGGTGGAGCAGTTCTTC | CASSFGGQGAVEQFF
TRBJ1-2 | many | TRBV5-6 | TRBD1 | TGTGCCAGCAGATGGACAGGAGCTTATGGCTACACCTTC | CASRWTGAYGYTF
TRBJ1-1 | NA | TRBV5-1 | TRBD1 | TGCGCCAGCAGCTTGGGGGACAGGGCCCCTGAAGCTTTCTTT | CASSLGDRAPEAFF
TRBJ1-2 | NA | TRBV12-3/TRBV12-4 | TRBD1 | TGTGCCAGCAGTTTATGGGACAGCTATGGCTACACCTTC | CASSLWDSYGYTF
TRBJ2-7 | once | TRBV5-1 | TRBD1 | TGCGCCAGCAGCTGGGACAGCGCCTACGAGCAGTACTTC | CASSWDSAYEQYF
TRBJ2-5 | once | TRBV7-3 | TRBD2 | TGTGCCAGCAGCTTAACCCCACTAGCGGGGTTCGGTGAGACCCAGTACTTC | CASSLTPLAGFGETQYF
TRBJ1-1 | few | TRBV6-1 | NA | TGTGCCACCGTATTTCAGAAGAACACTGAAGCTTTCTTT | CATVFQKNTEAFF
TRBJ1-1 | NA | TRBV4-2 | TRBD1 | TGTGCCAGCAGCCAACCCAGAGGGACAGGGGGACGTGCTTTCTTT | CASSQPRGTGGRAFF